Presented here are 17 T cell receptor beta chains from one specimen sequenced in a study of blood T cell repertoires in COVID-19. The repertoire was sequenced with immunoSEQ multiplex PCR; TCRdb's copy has only in-frame clones and lacks some. The profile shows approximately 280,000 clones, around 85% of them singletons. The sample taken for sequencing was PBMCs or T cells enriched from blood (not recorded which). Receptors were obtained from a woman aged 45-59 years who had recovered from COVID-19.

This clone was picked up a small number of times. The J gene is TRBJ2-3, the V gene TRBV28, with D possibly matching TRBD2 (5 bases). CDR1 is MDHEN, CDR2 SYDVKM, per germline. The CDR3 contains 16 residues. The V end lost 3 bases, the J end lost 2 bases, and 15 bases lay between the germline ends. The CDR3 protein is CASSFDYSRPTDTQYF. The CDR3 nucleotides are TGTGCCAGCAGTTTTGACTACTCACGTCCCACAGATACGCAGTATTTT.

As for this clone: The identical CDR3 is also encoded by other nucleotide sequences in the sample. CDR3 sequence: CASSLVTGNTEAFF. CDR3 nucleotide sequence: TGCGCCAGCAGCTTGGTCACAGGGAACACTGAAGCTTTCTTT. The gene calls are TRBV5-1 and TRBJ1-1, with D possibly matching TRBD1 (5 bases). The V gene lost 0 bases and the J gene lost 1 base, with 7 bases spanning the gap. Per the germline V gene, CDR1 is SGHRS and CDR2 is YFSETQ. The CDR3 length is 14 residues.

This clone has just one count. CDR3 region: CASRQDRGSGYEQYF. CDR3 bases: TGTGCAAGTCGCCAGGACAGGGGTAGTGGGTACGAGCAGTACTTC. This rearrangement joins TRBV12-2 to TRBJ2-7; TRBD1, as called in the table, went unchecked against the DNA. TRBV12-2 is annotated as a pseudogene. The CDR3 covers 15 residues.

In regard to this clone: The sample contains more than one DNA sequence encoding this CDR3. This sequence joins TRBV19 and TRBJ1-5; possibly TRBD1 for D (5 bases). This CDR3 region has 13 residues. V dropped 3 bases and J dropped 6 bases, with 9 bases sitting between them. Germline V gene lookup returns CDR1 LNHDA and CDR2 SQIVND (reference sequence). The chain's CDR3 is CASSIGGGQPQHF. The CDR3 DNA is TGTGCCAGTAGTATCGGGGGTGGTCAGCCCCAGCATTTT.

This clone was picked up one time. The rearrangement links TRBV28 to TRBJ2-7, with 7 nucleotides matching TRBD2. Per the germline V gene, CDR1 is MDHEN and CDR2 is SYDVKM. The CDR3 consists of 15 residues. V was pared by 2 bases and J by 3 bases, with 7 bases of the junction left unmatched. The CDR3 protein is CASSLASGPNYEQYF. The DNA of the CDR3 is TGTGCCAGCAGTTTAGCTAGCGGACCGAACTACGAGCAGTACTTC.

This chain connects TRBV24-1 to TRBJ2-5; 9 positions agree with TRBD1. The V gene end was trimmed by 3 bases and the J gene end by 5 bases; junction bases not matched to a gene: 6. The length of the CDR3 is 15 residues. Germline V lookup: CDR1 KGHDR, CDR2 SFDVKD. CDR3 residues: CATSDGGQGTETQYF. Written as DNA, the CDR3 is TGTGCCACCAGTGATGGGGGACAGGGAACGGAGACCCAGTACTTC.

This chain connects TRBV28 to TRBJ2-5; a weak D match, TRBD2 (6 bases). This CDR3 spans 14 amino acids. Germline lookup yields CDR1 MDHEN and CDR2 SYDVKM. V was pared by 6 bases and J by 2 bases, with 13 bases between. CDR3 coding DNA: TGTGCCAGCAGCCAAGGGAGGAGACAAGAGACCCAGTACTTC. Its translation is CASSQGRRQETQYF.

The V gene is TRBV19, the J gene TRBJ1-2, with 8 bases identical to TRBD1. Germline assignment: CDR1 LNHDA and CDR2 SQIVND (reference sequence). J lost 2 bases, V lost 5 bases, and 4 bases had no gene match. This CDR3 region has 14 residues. The CDR3, as DNA: TGTGCCAGTAGTCCGGGGGACAGGAACTATGGCTACACCTTC. Protein sequence: CASSPGDRNYGYTF. The full variable domain, in which reference TRBV19 and TRBJ1-2 provide the parts outside the CDR3, is DGGITQSPKYLFRKEGQNVTLSCEQNLNHDAMYWYRQDPGQGLRLIYYSQIVNDFQKGDIAEGYSVSREKKESFPLTVTSAQKNPTAFYLCASSPGDRNYGYTFGSGTRLTVV.

This rearrangement joins TRBV19 to TRBJ2-7; 7 positions match TRBD2. CDR1 and CDR2 (germline): LNHDA, SQIVND (reference sequence). CDR3 length equals 14 residues. V shed 3 bases, J shed 2 bases, and the junction held 4 bases outside the gene matches. CDR3 amino acids: CASSIGGKPYEQYF. The CDR3 nucleotides are TGTGCCAGTAGTATCGGGGGGAAACCCTACGAGCAGTACTTC.

The chain employs TRBV7-2 and TRBJ2-7; D might be TRBD2 (6 bases). The CDR3 contains 14 residues. V was trimmed by 5 bases and J by 3 bases, leaving 14 bases between them. Germline V CDR1 and CDR2: SGHTA, FQGNSA. This CDR3 is CASSAASGDYEQYF. The CDR3 DNA reads as TGTGCCAGCAGCGCTGCCTCGGGGGACTACGAGCAGTACTTC.

The rearrangement uses TRBV18 and TRBJ1-2; D might be TRBD1 (5 bases). Germline CDR1 and CDR2: KGHSH and LQKENI. V was pared by 6 bases and J by 8 bases, with 16 bases between. CDR3 size: 13 residues. CDR3 DNA sequence: TGTGCCAGCTCTCCCAACGTAGGGGAAGGCTACACCTTC. This translates into CASSPNVGEGYTF.

This chain connects TRBV30 to TRBJ2-3; maybe TRBD2 (6 bases). CDR1 is GTSNPN, CDR2 SVGIG, per germline (reference sequence). V lost 4 bases, J lost 0 bases, and 14 bases lay in between. There are 15 residues in the CDR3. The CDR3 loop is CAWNIGRGSTDTQYF. As DNA, the CDR3 is TGTGCCTGGAACATCGGGCGGGGCAGCACAGATACGCAGTATTTT.

The rearrangement uses TRBV28 and TRBJ1-4; D possibly corresponds to TRBD1 (5 bases). This CDR3 is 15 amino acids long. CDR1 and CDR2 (germline): MDHEN, SYDVKM. Trimming left V 5 bases short and J 1 base short, with 11 bases between. The CDR3 spells CASSLRGRTNEKLFF. The CDR3 DNA reads as TGTGCCAGCAGTCTAAGGGGCAGAACTAATGAAAAACTGTTTTTT.

The genes are TRBV7-2 and TRBJ2-7, with 11 bases aligning to TRBD2. With 5 bases clipped from V and 3 bases from J, the junction kept 6 bases outside the gene matches. CDR1 is SGHTA, CDR2 FQGNSA, per germline. The CDR3 extends over 15 amino acids. The DNA for the CDR3 is TGTGCCAGCAGCCCGAGACTAGCGGGAAGCTACGAGCAGTACTTC. Residues: CASSPRLAGSYEQYF.

V gene TRBV28 combines with J gene TRBJ1-4; 7 positions match TRBD1. From germline, CDR1 is MDHEN and CDR2 SYDVKM. Trimming removed 6 bases from V and 5 bases from J; junction bases left unmatched: 3. CDR3 length: 13 amino acids. CDR3 nucleotide sequence: TGTGCCAGCAGGGGGACAGTAAATGAAAAACTGTTTTTT. Its protein product is CASRGTVNEKLFF. Filled out from reference TRBV28 and TRBJ1-4, the complete variable domain reads DVKVTQSSRYLVKRTGEKVFLECVQDMDHENMFWYRQDPGLGLRLIYFSYDVKMKEKGDIPEGYSVSREKKERFSLILESASTNQTSMYLCASRGTVNEKLFFGSGTQLSVL.

This rearrangement joins TRBV2 to TRBJ1-6, with D possibly being TRBD1 (6 bases). The germline V gene has CDR1 SNHLY and CDR2 FYNNEI. The CDR3 has 13 amino acids. V was clipped by 7 bases and J by 9 bases, with 13 bases between them. The CDR3 DNA reads as TGTGCCAGCACCCAGGGGATAGGTTCACCCCTCCACTTT. Translation gives CASTQGIGSPLHF. The complete variable domain, with remaining parts taken from reference TRBV2 and TRBJ1-6, reads EPEVTQTPSHQVTQMGQEVILRCVPISNHLYFYWYRQILGQKVEFLVSFYNNEISEKSEIFDDQFSVERPDGSNFTLKIRSTKLEDSAMYFCASTQGIGSPLHFGNGTRLTVT.

This clone was recorded once. The chain couples TRBV9 to TRBJ2-1, with 13 bases identical to TRBD2. The germline CDR1 and CDR2 sequences are SGDLS and YYNGEE. With 2 bases clipped from V and 7 bases from J, the junction kept 12 bases outside the gene matches. The CDR3 runs 18 residues. The CDR3 DNA is TGTGCCAGCAGCGTTTTCCAACTAGCGGGAGGGCCCGGGAATGAGCAGTTCTTC. The encoded protein is CASSVFQLAGGPGNEQFF. Combining the CDR3 with reference TRBV9 and TRBJ2-1 gives the whole variable domain DSGVTQTPKHLITATGQRVTLRCSPRSGDLSVYWYQQSLDQGLQFLIQYYNGEERAKGNILERFSAQQFPDLHSELNLSSLELGDSALYFCASSVFQLAGGPGNEQFFGPGTRLTVL.